A selection of T cell receptor beta chains follows, all from one sample in a study of blood T cells in healthy people across ages. TCRdb re-derived calls from the 5' RACE reads in MiXCR, one entry per CDR3 protein. The profile shows over 600,000 distinct CDR3 sequences, less than 45% of them singletons. Input material: blood. These receptors all come from an elderly man in good health. The CDR3 runs from the conserved cysteine through the conserved F or W. A D gene is named only where the DNA matches it firmly. For some rows the clone size is stated as once, few or many, or as a class when expanded; others skip it.

clone size	D gene	J gene	V gene	CDR3 protein
many	.	TRBJ2-5	TRBV27	CASSFGTTQETQYF
.	.	TRBJ2-7	TRBV7-2	CASSRNAGFSEQYF
.	TRBD2	TRBJ2-1	TRBV14	CASSHPGGGLEQFF
few	.	TRBJ2-7	TRBV12-3/TRBV12-4	CASSPQAGVSSYEQYF
.	TRBD2	TRBJ2-2	TRBV20-1	CSARSGTSGRGGELFF
.	.	TRBJ2-2	TRBV6-2/TRBV6-3	CASRPTGFTGELFF
few	.	TRBJ1-2	TRBV7-2	CASSSYTKNYGYTF
few	TRBD2	TRBJ2-2	TRBV20-1	CSASDSGRAGELFF
.	.	.	TRBV7-8	CASSSPVGSSYNEQYF
few	.	TRBJ2-1	TRBV11-2	CASSLVPRDQFF
few	.	TRBJ2-5	TRBV21-1	CASSKDQQQETQYF
.	TRBD2	TRBJ2-7	TRBV7-9	CASSLIGGGDTHYEQYF
many	TRBD1	TRBJ2-3	TRBV7-2	CASSSDRGVPDTQYF
.	TRBD1	TRBJ2-4	TRBV3-1	CASSPGQGFSAKNIQYF
.	TRBD1	TRBJ1-2	TRBV30	CAWNRGYGYGYTF
.	TRBD1	TRBJ2-4	TRBV5-1	CASSVGQGELSIQYF
few	TRBD1	.	TRBV28	CASRGQGGPYEQYF
.	.	TRBJ1-2	TRBV6-1	CASSRRARTVFSGGYTF
.	TRBD2	TRBJ2-5	TRBV20-1	CSARKLAGGPGETQYF
.	.	TRBJ2-1	TRBV7-2	CASSRDRHNEQFF
.	TRBD1	.	TRBV6-6	CASSYAGQGPQETQYF
.	TRBD2	TRBJ2-5	TRBV20-1	CSASRAGGTLSQETQYF
.	.	TRBJ2-1	TRBV15	CATDFGLGAKPDNEQFF
.	.	TRBJ2-7	TRBV29-1	CSVVPVRDSYEQYF
.	.	TRBJ2-3	TRBV3-1	CASSRNGDTQYF
.	.	TRBJ1-2	TRBV7-2	CASSLVGQGNGYTF
.	TRBD2	TRBJ2-5	TRBV7-2	CASSAGGPLQETQYF
.	TRBD1	TRBJ2-2	TRBV15	CATSRGTGSNTGELFF